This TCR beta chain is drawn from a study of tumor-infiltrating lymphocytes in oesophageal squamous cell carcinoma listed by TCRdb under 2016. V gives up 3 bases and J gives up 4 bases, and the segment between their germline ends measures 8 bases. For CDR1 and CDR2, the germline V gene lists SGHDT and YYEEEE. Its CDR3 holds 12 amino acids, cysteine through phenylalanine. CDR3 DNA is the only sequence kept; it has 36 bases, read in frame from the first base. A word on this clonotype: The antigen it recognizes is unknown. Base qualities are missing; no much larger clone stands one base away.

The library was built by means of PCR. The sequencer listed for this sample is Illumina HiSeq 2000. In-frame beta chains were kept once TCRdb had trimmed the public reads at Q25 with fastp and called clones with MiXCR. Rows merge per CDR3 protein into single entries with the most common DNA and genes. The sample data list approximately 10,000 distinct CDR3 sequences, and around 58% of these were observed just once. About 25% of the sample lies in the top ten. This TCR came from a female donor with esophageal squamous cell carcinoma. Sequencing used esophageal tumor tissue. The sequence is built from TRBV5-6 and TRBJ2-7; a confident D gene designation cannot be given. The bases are TGTGCCAGCAGCTGGAGCATATACGAGCAGTACTTC. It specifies CASSWSIYEQYF. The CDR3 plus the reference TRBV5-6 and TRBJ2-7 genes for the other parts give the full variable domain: DAGVTQSPTHLIKTRGQQVTLRCSPKSGHDTVSWYQQALGQGPQFIFQYYEEEERQRGNFPDRFSGHQFPNYSSELNVNALLLGDSALYLCASSWSIYEQYFGPGTRLTVT.